Included here is one TCR beta chain sequence, with context. As yet, its antigen is unknown. The record originates from a study of OX40 agonist ivuxolimab in advanced cancers. Study-level information: Three partial responders included one hepatocellular carcinoma patient and two cutaneous melanoma patients. Study-level findings and limits: Averaging showed that CD8+ T cells had more expanded clones than CD4+ did.

Germline V gene sequence: CDR1 MDHEN, CDR2 SYDVKM. CDR3 length: 11 residues. Trimming took off 2 bases at V and 11 bases at J, with 8 bases between the two ends. Here immunoSEQ multiplex PCR was the method, and the copy in TCRdb shows in-frame clones only, minus some. The sample has about 45,000 clones, around four fifths seen once; the top ten hold roughly 15%. Sequences were derived from CD4+ or CD8+ T cells sorted from blood, sampled in a trial of the OX40 agonist ivuxolimab. This receptor was obtained from an adult with an advanced solid tumor such as melanoma, head and neck, liver or kidney cancer. The V gene is TRBV28, the J gene TRBJ2-3; D is ambiguous. CDR3 sequence: CASSLGLEQYF. CDR3 coding DNA: TGTGCCAGCAGTTTAGGGCTAGAGCAGTATTTT.